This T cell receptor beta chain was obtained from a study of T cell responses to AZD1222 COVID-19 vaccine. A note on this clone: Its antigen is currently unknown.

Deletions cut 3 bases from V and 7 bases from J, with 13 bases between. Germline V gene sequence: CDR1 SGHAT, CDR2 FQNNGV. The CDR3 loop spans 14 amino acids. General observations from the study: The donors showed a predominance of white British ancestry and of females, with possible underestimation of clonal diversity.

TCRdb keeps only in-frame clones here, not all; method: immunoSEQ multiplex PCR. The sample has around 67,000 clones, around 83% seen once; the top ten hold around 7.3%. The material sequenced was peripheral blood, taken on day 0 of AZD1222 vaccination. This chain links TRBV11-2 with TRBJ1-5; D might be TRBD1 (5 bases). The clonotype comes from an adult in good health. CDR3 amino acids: CASSFGGSGQPQHF. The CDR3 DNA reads TGTGCCAGCAGCTTCGGGGGGTCTGGCCAGCCCCAGCATTTT.